The following is a T cell receptor (beta chain) sequence with its context. Antigen specificity is unknown. It is likely a read error, because the conserved phenylalanine at the end of the CDR3 is missing. Amplification of TCR alpha and beta CDR3 regions from RNA used iRepertoire nested multiplex PCR. Input was roughly 95-450 ng of tissue mRNA or PBMC total RNA. TCRdb itself ran the multiplex PCR reads through MiXCR, one entry per CDR3 protein. Here the sample spans under 200,000 distinct CDR3 sequences, 43% being singletons. This entry is derived from a study of glioma-infiltrating T cells. The junction had 9 bases not matched to a gene; V was cut back by 5 bases and J by 1 base. The length of the CDR3 is 17 residues. Germline V gene sequence: CDR1 SEHNR, CDR2 FQNEAQ (reference sequence). Study findings and constraints: Very few CDR3 sequences were shared between tissue and blood. Tissue-blood divergence was below expectation in non-neoplastic patients, above in gliomas.

Sequenced sample: glioma tissue, nonneoplastic brain tissue, or PBMCs (not recorded which). The sequence was obtained from a human donor with low-grade glioma or glioblastoma, undergoing nonglioma brain surgery, or in good health (not recorded which). This chain joins TRBV7-9 and TRBJ2-5; 11 bases agree with TRBD1. This CDR3 reads CASSPYGQGAFQETQYL. CDR3 DNA sequence: TGTGCCAGCAGCCCATACGGACAGGGGGCTTTCCAAGAGACCCAGTACTTA.